This T cell receptor beta chain was found in a study of PD-1 blockade in classical Hodgkin lymphoma. The time point here: cycle 4 day 1 (C4D1), after about 6 weeks of nivolumab. Every patient experienced relapse after autologous stem cell transplantation, and brentuximab vedotin exposure varied. Magnetic negative selection, applied to thawed PBMCs, was used to isolate the CD8+ T cells. Clones were read by immunoSEQ multiplex PCR, and TCRdb kept only the in-frame ones, dropping some. Of 15,000 to 20,000 clones listed, around 89% are singletons. Germline-derived CDR1 and CDR2 are SNHLY and FYNNEI. V shed 5 bases and J shed 3 bases, with 13 bases lying between them. The CDR3 contains 14 residues.

This specimen consisted of CD8+ T cells from blood, obtained before the fourth cycle of nivolumab. This sequence joins TRBV2 and TRBJ1-1; no firm D call. The clonotype comes from a human donor with classical Hodgkin lymphoma. As DNA, the CDR3 is TGTGCCAGCAGTCAGGTCCTCGATGACACTGAAGCTTTCTTT. Protein sequence: CASSQVLDDTEAFF.